These 17 T cell receptor beta chains came from one sample sequenced in a study of blood T cell repertoires in COVID-19 (dated by TCRdb to the early 2020s). Receptors were amplified or captured by the immunoSEQ multiplex PCR assay. The table comes from immuneACCESS by way of TCRdb, which keeps in-frame sequences with V and J called. Part of the clones is missing from these tables; in studies checked, under half for an unresolved V gene and the rest for unknown reasons. The sample table shows roughly 220,000 clones, and almost 90% are seen once. The top ten clones comprise about 14% of the sample. The specimen was PBMCs or T cells enriched from blood (not recorded which). The receptors shown here come from a woman in her forties or fifties with acute COVID-19.

The V gene is TRBV6-4, the J gene TRBJ1-1; 10 bases match TRBD1. This CDR3 comprises 14 residues. Germline V CDR1 and CDR2: MRHNA, SNTAGT. With 6 bases clipped from V and 4 bases from J, the junction kept 5 bases outside the gene matches. For the CDR3, the DNA is TGTGCCAGCAGGAGGGACAGGGGTCGCACTGAAGCTTTCTTT. This translates into CASRRDRGRTEAFF.

The chain links TRBV5-4 to TRBJ2-1; 13 nucleotides align to TRBD2. V gave up 4 bases and J gave up 11 bases; unmatched junction bases: 9. The CDR3 spans 15 residues. The germline CDR1 and CDR2 sequences are SGHNT and YYREEE (reference sequence). The CDR3 here is CASSPGTSGKRQQFF. CDR3 bases: TGTGCCAGCAGCCCCGGGACTAGCGGGAAAAGACAGCAGTTCTTC.

V usage is TRBV7-2 and J usage is TRBJ2-7; TRBD2 aligns across 11 bases. Germline CDR1 and CDR2: SGHTA and FQGNSA. This CDR3 region has 14 residues. V lost 3 bases and J lost 3; bases outside the gene matches: 1. CDR3 coding DNA: TGTGCCAGCAGCTTGACTAGCGGGAACTACGAGCAGTACTTC. Protein: CASSLTSGNYEQYF.

The genes are TRBV15 and TRBJ2-1; 7 positions agree with TRBD2. The CDR3 has 14 residues. V dropped 9 bases and J dropped 3; count of bases not matched to a gene: 8. Germline V gene data show CDR1 as LNHNV and CDR2 as YYDKDF (reference sequence). CDR3 DNA sequence: TGTGCCACTAGCGGGCAGGGAGGCTACAATGAGCAGTTCTTC. Its protein is CATSGQGGYNEQFF.

The rearrangement links TRBV28 to TRBJ2-4, with 11 bases lining up with TRBD2. The germline V gene has CDR1 MDHEN and CDR2 SYDVKM. CDR3 length: 16 residues. With V trimmed by 6 bases and J by 7 bases, 11 bases remained unmatched. CDR3 DNA: TGTGCCAGCAGCCTCCATAGCGGGAGGGTGGGGAACATTCAGTACTTC. Protein: CASSLHSGRVGNIQYF.

The gene calls are TRBV2 and TRBJ2-5; 12 nucleotides agree with TRBD2. CDR3 length: 16 residues. CDR1 is SNHLY, CDR2 FYNNEI, per germline. V lost 5 bases, J lost 6 bases, and 10 bases stayed unmatched. The CDR3 region is CASSRLAGGPIKTQYF. CDR3 bases: TGTGCCAGCAGTCGTCTAGCGGGAGGGCCCATAAAGACCCAGTACTTC.

This clone was seen once. The CDR3 here is CASRPTGAPGSQHF. The CDR3 DNA is TGTGCCAGCAGACCTACAGGGGCCCCTGGGTCCCAGCATTTT. The J gene is TRBJ1-5, the V gene TRBV27; 7 bases match TRBD1. The CDR3 runs 14 residues. Germline V lookup: CDR1 MNHEY, CDR2 SMNVEV (reference sequence). With 6 bases clipped from V and 11 bases from J, the junction kept 13 bases outside the gene matches.

This sequence joins TRBV7-3 and TRBJ2-7; 8 nucleotides align to TRBD2. V lost 1 base and J lost 10; bases outside the gene matches: 6. Germline V CDR1 and CDR2: SGHTA, FQGTGA. The CDR3 consists of 13 residues. The CDR3 DNA sequence: TGTGCCAGCAGCTTAAATCCAGCGGGAGAACAGTACTTC. This codes for CASSLNPAGEQYF.

V gene TRBV27 combines with J gene TRBJ2-6, with 9 bases fitting TRBD1. The V gene's germline CDR1 is MNHEY and CDR2 SMNVEV (reference sequence). The CDR3 has 16 residues. Trimming cost V 4 bases and J 4 bases; bases outside gene matches: 5. Written as DNA, the CDR3 is TGTGCCAGCAGTTGGGGGACAGGGAGCGGGGCCAACGTCCTGACTTTC. This gives the protein CASSWGTGSGANVLTF. Full variable domain (rest looked up from reference TRBV27 and TRBJ2-6): EAQVTQNPRYLITVTGKKLTVTCSQNMNHEYMSWYRQDPGLGLRQIYYSMNVEVTDKGDVPEGYKVSRKEKRNFPLILESPSPNQTSLYFCASSWGTGSGANVLTFGAGSRLTVL.

This chain joins TRBV11-2 and TRBJ2-7; a weak D match, TRBD1 (6 bases). CDR3 length: 15 residues. In germline, CDR1 is SGHAT, CDR2 FQNNGV. V was shortened by 1 base and J by 0 bases, with 10 bases between the two germline ends. Here the CDR3 reads CASSLVRDISYEQYF. In DNA, the CDR3 is TGTGCCAGCAGCTTAGTAAGGGACATCTCCTACGAGCAGTACTTC.

The table lists this clone with a count of one. This sample also contains other DNA sequences that code for the same CDR3. This chain uses TRBV6-5 with TRBJ1-4, with TRBD1 as a possible D gene (5 bases). CDR1 MNHEY and CDR2 SVGAGI come from the germline V gene. This CDR3 has 14 amino acids. Trimming removed 2 bases from V and 5 bases from J, with 9 bases in between. The CDR3 coding sequence is TGTGCCAGCAGTTACAGTAGGGGCAATGAAAAACTGTTTTTT. Translated: CASSYSRGNEKLFF.

The J gene is TRBJ2-1, the V gene TRBV3-1 (or the pseudogene TRBV3-2); D possibly corresponds to TRBD2 (6 bases). CDR1 is LGHDT and CDR2 is YNNKEL in the germline V gene (reference sequence). The V end was cut by 4 bases, the J end by 7 bases, with 8 bases between. The CDR3 runs to 12 residues. CDR3 in amino acids: CASSPLANEQFF. Written as DNA, the CDR3 is TGTGCCAGCAGCCCTCTAGCGAATGAGCAGTTCTTC.

The rearrangement joins TRBV4-2 to TRBJ1-1, with a possible D match to TRBD1 (5 bases). This CDR3 region has 15 residues. Germline V gene lookup returns CDR1 LGHNA and CDR2 YNFKEQ. Trimming removed 3 bases at V and 7 bases at J, with 18 bases between. The CDR3, as DNA: TGTGCCAGCAGCCACCCAGGTGGGGCGCGGGGTGAAGCTTTCTTT. This sequence encodes CASSHPGGARGEAFF.

This chain joins TRBV30 and TRBJ1-4; no clear D. CDR1 GTSNPN and CDR2 SVGIG come from the germline V gene (reference sequence). V lost 2 bases, J lost 11 bases, and 12 bases lay in between. The CDR3 is 12 residues long. CDR3 protein: CAWSLGAGKLFF. DNA for the CDR3: TGTGCCTGGAGTCTGGGCGCGGGGAAACTGTTTTTT.

This clone was seen more than once but under ten times. This sequence joins TRBV15 and TRBJ2-1; 11 bases are shared with TRBD2. Germline CDR1 and CDR2: LNHNV and YYDKDF (reference sequence). The length of the CDR3 is 18 residues. The ends lost 5 bases at V and 0 bases at J; junction bases unmatched: 9. This chain's CDR3 is CATSPRGLAASSYNEQFF. The CDR3 DNA follows: TGTGCCACCAGCCCCAGGGGACTAGCGGCAAGCTCCTACAATGAGCAGTTCTTC.

The V call is TRBV18, the J call TRBJ1-3; D not resolved. CDR1 and CDR2 from the germline V gene are KGHSH and LQKENI. V was pared by 1 base and J by 0 bases, with 10 bases between. The CDR3 contains 16 residues. CDR3 sequence reads: CASSPRVEFSGNTIYF. CDR3 DNA: TGTGCCAGCTCACCACGAGTGGAGTTCTCTGGAAACACCATATATTTT.

This chain joins TRBV3-1 (or the pseudogene TRBV3-2) and TRBJ2-7, with 10 positions matching TRBD2. After removal of 1 base from V and 3 bases from J, the junction contained 9 bases not matched to a gene. The CDR3 totals 17 residues. From germline, CDR1 is LGHDT and CDR2 YNNKEL (reference sequence). CDR3 bases: TGTGCCAGCAGCCAAGGTGGAGGGACTAGCGCACTCTACGAGCAGTACTTC. The encoded protein is CASSQGGGTSALYEQYF.